The 9 T cell receptor beta chains below all came from one sample that was sequenced in a study of shared clonotypes between healthy human individuals. Clones were read by immunoSEQ multiplex PCR, and TCRdb kept only the in-frame ones, dropping some. The sample holds over a million clones; around 78% are singletons and the top ten take 0.55% to 0.7%. Sequencing used memory CD4+ T cells from PBMCs. Documented subset: CD45RA-negative fraction. These receptor sequences come from a man between 18 and 35 years old in good health. Some clones in this sample may be carry-over from other donors' samples.

This clone is a singleton in its sample. The chain links TRBV19 to TRBJ1-4; TRBD1 matches 7 bases. The J segment lost 7 bases and the V segment lost 2 bases, leaving 4 bases of the junction unmatched. Germline V CDR1 and CDR2: LNHDA, SQIVND (reference sequence). This CDR3 is 14 amino acids long. CDR3 sequence reads: CASSIRGRGEKLFF. Written as DNA, the CDR3 is TGTGCCAGTAGTATAAGGGGGCGAGGTGAAAAACTGTTTTTT.

This clone has at least ten counts. The V call is TRBV5-4, the J call TRBJ2-5; TRBD2 is a possible D gene (5 bases). Germline V gives CDR1 SGHNT, CDR2 YYREEE (reference sequence). V dropped 4 bases and J dropped 5 bases, with 15 bases sitting between them. The CDR3 loop spans 14 amino acids. CDR3 in DNA: TGTGCCAGCAGCCCCAAAGTGGAGGCGGAGACCCAGTACTTC. Protein: CASSPKVEAETQYF.

The sample holds a few counts of this clone. J is TRBJ2-3 and V is TRBV30; D ambiguous. Germline assignment: CDR1 GTSNPN and CDR2 SVGIG (reference sequence). The length of the CDR3 is 9 residues. The germline V and J ends were trimmed by 5 bases and 6 bases, with 3 bases remaining between them. This CDR3 is CAWRDTQYF. The CDR3 coding sequence is TGTGCCTGGCGGGATACGCAGTATTTT.

V and J are TRBV10-3 and TRBJ2-7; D is uncertain. This CDR3 contains 14 residues. With 3 bases removed from V and 6 bases from J, the gap between germline ends came to 15 bases. CDR1 and CDR2 from the germline V gene are ENHRY and SYGVKD. CDR3 bases: TGTGCCATCAGTGAAATCGAGCTCGCACGCGAGCAGTACTTC. It specifies CAISEIELAREQYF.

The V gene is TRBV7-3, the J gene TRBJ1-2; a weak D match, TRBD1 (6 bases). Per the germline V gene, CDR1 is SGHTA and CDR2 is FQGTGA. V was shortened by 4 bases and J by 4 bases, with 13 bases between the two germline ends. The CDR3 extends over 14 amino acids. The CDR3 loop reads CASSSLGQPYGYTF. CDR3 nucleotides: TGTGCCAGCAGCTCCCTAGGACAGCCCTATGGCTACACCTTC.

The chain carries TRBV4-1 and TRBJ2-6; possible D gene TRBD1, 7 bases. The CDR3 spans 17 residues. Trimming took 7 bases from V and 2 from J, leaving 18 bases between them. CDR1 is MGHRA, CDR2 YSYEKL, per germline. CDR3 sequence: CASTLRGTAAGANVLTF. CDR3 coding DNA: TGCGCCAGCACCCTACGCGGGACAGCCGCTGGGGCCAACGTCCTGACTTTC.

The genes are TRBV9 and TRBJ2-3; the D is unclear. V shed 0 bases and J shed 5 bases, with 10 bases lying between them. This CDR3 has 14 residues. CDR1 SGDLS and CDR2 YYNGEE come from the germline V gene. CDR3 sequence (DNA): TGTGCCAGCAGCGTAGAAAGGGTCGGAGATACGCAGTATTTT. It codes for CASSVERVGDTQYF.

The rearrangement joins TRBV7-3 to TRBJ2-5; weak D call: TRBD1 (5 bases). The V gene lost 1 base and the J gene lost 1 base, with 10 bases spanning the gap. The CDR3 is 15 residues long. Looked up from germline, CDR1 is SGHTA and CDR2 is FQGTGA. The CDR3 sequence: CASSLNAGPQETQYF. The DNA for the CDR3 is TGTGCCAGCAGCTTAAACGCAGGGCCCCAAGAGACCCAGTACTTC.

The J gene is TRBJ2-7, the V gene TRBV6-5; 8 nucleotides match TRBD2. J gave up 6 bases and V 0 bases, and 4 bases lay outside the gene matches. The CDR3 sequence is 14 residues long. The germline CDR1 and CDR2 sequences are MNHEY and SVGAGI. Here the CDR3 reads CASSYSGRASEQYF. CDR3 sequence (DNA): TGTGCCAGCAGTTACTCCGGGAGGGCCTCCGAGCAGTACTTC.